Listed here are 19 T cell receptor beta chains from one sample, sequenced in a study of T cells expressing NK-cell markers. Following a re-call of the 5' RACE reads, TCRdb has one entry per CDR3 protein and lacks DNA. This sample's table has about 450,000 distinct CDR3 sequences. Sequencing was done on a sample of blood T cells: a sorted CD56 or NKG2C T cell subset, CD4+ or CD8+ T cells, or bulk PBMC T cells (not recorded which). These receptors were collected from a woman between 18 and 70 years old in good health.

The chain links TRBV20-1 to TRBJ2-1; TCRdb indicates TRBD1, and absent DNA this call remains unverified. The CDR3 has 13 residues. Germline lookup yields CDR1 DFQATT and CDR2 SNEGSKA (reference sequence). CDR3 region: CSAVGQGVNEQFF.

The rearrangement uses TRBV6-5 and TRBJ1-1. Germline V gene lookup returns CDR1 MNHEY and CDR2 SVGAGI. This CDR3 contains 11 residues. The CDR3 here is CASSSSVEAFF.

This rearrangement joins TRBV4-2 to TRBJ2-2; the TRBD2 assignment by TCRdb is unverifiable without DNA. Per germline, CDR1 LGHNA and CDR2 YNFKEQ. CDR3 length: 15 residues. The CDR3 loop is CASSQLAEGTGELFF.

The J gene is TRBJ2-3, the V gene TRBV20-1. The CDR3 spans 12 residues. The V gene's germline CDR1 is DFQATT and CDR2 SNEGSKA (reference sequence). The CDR3 reads CSAFLTSDTQYF.

The rearrangement uses TRBV12-3 or TRBV12-4 and TRBJ1-3; TCRdb indicates TRBD1, and absent DNA this call remains unverified. The CDR3 runs 14 residues. The CDR3 reads CASGDRETGNTIYF.

The rearrangement uses TRBV20-1 and TRBJ2-3; TCRdb picks TRBD1, but there is no DNA to check that call. Looked up from germline, CDR1 is DFQATT and CDR2 is SNEGSKA (reference sequence). The CDR3 loop spans 14 amino acids. CDR3 sequence reads: CSAPPTGKTDTQYF.

J is TRBJ2-1 and V is TRBV6-2 or TRBV6-3; TCRdb returns TRBD2, unconfirmable since there is no DNA. Germline CDR1 and CDR2: MNHEY and SVGEGT. This CDR3 has 15 amino acids. The CDR3 sequence: CASSYLAGDINEQFF.

The CDR3 protein is CATSEPSRTDTQYF. This chain links TRBV24-1 with TRBJ2-3. The germline gives CDR1 KGHDR, CDR2 SFDVKD. This CDR3 region has 14 residues.

The rearrangement uses TRBV3-1 and TRBJ2-5; with no DNA, the TCRdb D assignment of TRBD2 cannot be verified. Germline V lookup: CDR1 LGHDT, CDR2 YNNKEL (reference sequence). The CDR3 loop spans 15 amino acids. The CDR3 spells CASSHLGEGLETQYF.

V gene TRBV21-1 combines with J gene TRBJ1-3. TRBV21-1 is designated a pseudogene. The CDR3 consists of 15 residues. The CDR3 loop is CASSTDSCSGNTIYF.

The chain employs TRBV13 and TRBJ1-1; the TRBD1 assignment by TCRdb is unverifiable without DNA. The CDR3 spans 13 residues. Germline-derived CDR1 and CDR2 are PRHDT and FYEKMQ (reference sequence). This CDR3 reads CASSSARTAEAFF.

The V and J genes are TRBV6-2 or TRBV6-3 and TRBJ2-1. The CDR3 sequence is 16 residues long. From germline, CDR1 is MNHEY and CDR2 SVGEGT. The CDR3 region is CASNKLVASTHNEQFF.

The chain has TRBV20-1 and TRBJ2-2; TCRdb outputs TRBD1, but without DNA this stays unchecked. Germline V gene sequence: CDR1 DFQATT, CDR2 SNEGSKA (reference sequence). The CDR3 covers 16 residues. The CDR3 protein is CSASGNGQGNTGELFF.

The CDR3 here is CASSLSLAGGYNEQFF. This chain links TRBV28 with TRBJ2-1; the TCRdb D gene call, TRBD2, has no DNA to confirm it. This CDR3 is built from 16 residues. Germline CDR1 reads MDHEN; CDR2 reads SYDVKM.

The CDR3 spells CASSFSTYNSPLHF. The V gene is TRBV12-3 or TRBV12-4, the J gene TRBJ1-6. This CDR3 has 14 amino acids.

The rearrangement joins TRBV5-1 to TRBJ2-1; the D call from TCRdb, TRBD2, cannot be confirmed without DNA. The CDR3 totals 13 residues. Per germline, CDR1 SGHRS and CDR2 YFSETQ. CDR3: CASSRTSVNEQFF.

V usage is TRBV27 and J usage is TRBJ1-5. The germline CDR1 and CDR2 sequences are MNHEY and SMNVEV (reference sequence). This CDR3 has 14 residues. The CDR3 protein is CASSFRLSNQPQHF.

The rearrangement uses TRBV28 and TRBJ2-1; TCRdb indicates TRBD2, and absent DNA this call remains unverified. CDR1 and CDR2 (germline): MDHEN, SYDVKM. The CDR3 spans 15 residues. The CDR3 sequence: CASNNPGTRSNEQFF.

The V call is TRBV30, the J call TRBJ2-5. CDR1 and CDR2 from the germline V gene are GTSNPN and SVGIG (reference sequence). This CDR3 region has 11 residues. The CDR3 spells CAWPFRETQYF.